A single sample is the source of the 20 T cell receptor beta chains below, sequenced in a study of blood T cells in healthy people across ages. Alongside a J-beta primer mix, a sample-barcoded 5' primer served in a second PCR lasting about 7 to 11 cycles. One entry per CDR3 protein, called by TCRdb with MiXCR from the 5' RACE reads. Altogether some 790,000 distinct CDR3 sequences are present, 29% being singletons, with the ten largest covering 15% to 20%. The sequencing sample was made of blood. The receptor source for this set is a woman of 80 years or more in good health.

A word on this clonotype: This probably arose from a read error, given a far larger clone one base away. The J gene is TRBJ2-1, the V gene TRBV7-2; D is uncertain. CDR3 length: 12 residues. Trimming cost V 3 bases and J 10 bases, with 10 bases left between them. CDR1 SGHTA and CDR2 FQGNSA come from the germline V gene. CDR3 coding DNA: TGTGCCAGCAGCTTGCCAGGCTACGAGCAGTTCTTC. This gives the protein CASSLPGYEQFF.

In its sample, this clonotype was seen many times. The V call is TRBV5-1, the J call TRBJ2-5; D unclear. Trimming cost V 3 bases and J 1 base, with 7 bases left between them. Germline CDR1 and CDR2: SGHRS and YFSETQ. The CDR3 consists of 13 residues. The CDR3 coding sequence is TGCGCCAGCAGCTCGCAAGCCCAAGAGACCCAGTACTTC. Translation: CASSSQAQETQYF.

This clonotype was recorded a few times. V usage is TRBV12-5 and J usage is TRBJ1-1; possible D gene TRBD1, 5 bases. Germline V CDR1 and CDR2: LGHNT, FRNRAP. Trimming stripped 3 bases from V and 1 base from J, with 21 bases between. The CDR3 has 18 amino acids. Here the CDR3 reads CASGFPSLAGQENTEAFF. CDR3 sequence (DNA): TGTGCTAGTGGTTTCCCCTCTCTGGCAGGGCAGGAGAACACTGAAGCTTTCTTT. Using reference TRBV12-5 and TRBJ1-1 for the parts outside the CDR3, the full variable domain is DARVTQTPRHKVTEMGQEVTMRCQPILGHNTVFWYRQTMMQGLELLAYFRNRAPLDDSGMPKDRFSAEMPDATLATLKIQPSEPRDSAVYFCASGFPSLAGQENTEAFFGQGTRLTVV.

The rearrangement links TRBV7-9 to TRBJ2-1, with a weak D call TRBD1 (6 bases). V dropped 6 bases and J dropped 9 bases, with 15 bases sitting between them. The CDR3 sequence is 13 residues long. In germline, CDR1 is SEHNR, CDR2 FQNEAQ (reference sequence). DNA for the CDR3: TGTGCCAGCAGACTTGGACAGTCTGGTGAGCAGTTCTTC. It translates to CASRLGQSGEQFF.

This clonotype was found once. This may be a read error, as it is one base from a much larger clone. The V and J genes are TRBV5-1 and TRBJ1-6, with a weak D call TRBD1 (5 bases). Germline lookup yields CDR1 SGHRS and CDR2 YFSETQ. This CDR3 spans 15 amino acids. In DNA form, the CDR3 reads TGCGTCAGCAGCTTAACAGAGGGTCAGGGATCACCCCTCCACTTT. Its translation is CVSSLTEGQGSPLHF.

The V call is TRBV24-1, the J call TRBJ2-3; maybe TRBD1 (6 bases). The CDR3 is made up of 16 amino acids. Looked up from germline, CDR1 is KGHDR and CDR2 is SFDVKD. V lost 5 bases and J lost 3, with 17 bases in between. The CDR3 nucleotides read TGTGCCACCAGTGCGGGGTGGGGCAGGGGAACAGATACGCAGTATTTT. Its translation is CATSAGWGRGTDTQYF.

This clonotype has just a few counts. This may be a read error: a much more frequent sequence differs by one nucleotide. CDR3 sequence reads: CATSIYNEQYF. The CDR3 DNA is TGTGCCACCAGTATCTACAATGAGCAGTACTTC. V and J are TRBV24-1 and TRBJ2-7; D not resolved. The length of the CDR3 is 11 residues. The V end lost 6 bases, the J end lost 7 bases, and 9 bases lay between the germline ends. Germline V gene lookup returns CDR1 KGHDR and CDR2 SFDVKD.

This clonotype was observed a handful of times. A much larger clone sits a single nucleotide away, making a read error possible. The V and J genes are TRBV7-2 and TRBJ2-5, with D unresolved. This CDR3 has 14 residues. Germline CDR1 reads SGHTA; CDR2 reads FQGNSA. V was pared by 3 bases and J by 11 bases, with 19 bases between. CDR3 in amino acids: CASSFFSSANEQYF. The CDR3 DNA reads as TGTGCCAGCAGCTTTTTTAGTTCGGCGAATGAGCAGTACTTC.

About this clonotype itself: Without the conserved terminal phenylalanine or tryptophan, this CDR3 likely stems from a read error. This sequence joins TRBV9 and TRBJ2-1; TRBD1 matches 7 bases. The J call could be wrong; TRBJ2-7 is a better fit for the DNA end. The CDR3 contains 17 residues. Germline assignment: CDR1 SGDLS and CDR2 YYNGEE. The CDR3, as DNA: TGTGCCAGCAGCGTAGGGCCGGTAGTAACAGGGGTCAATGAGCAGTACTGC. Its translation: CASSVGPVVTGVNEQYC.

This clonotype was counted a few times. A read error may be the cause here, since a much bigger clone is one base away. The rearrangement links TRBV9 to TRBJ2-4; the match to TRBD1 covers 7 bases. The trim removed 0 bases at V and 15 bases at J, leaving 18 bases unmatched. CDR3 length equals 16 residues. Germline-derived CDR1 and CDR2 are SGDLS and YYNGEE. CDR3 in DNA: TGTGCCAGCAGCGTAGGTACTTCGGACAGGACCTACGAGCGGTACTTC. Its translation: CASSVGTSDRTYERYF.

J is TRBJ1-1 and V is TRBV4-1; D is undetermined. CDR3 length: 14 amino acids. Trimming removed 0 bases at V and 5 bases at J, with 10 bases between. CDR1 is MGHRA and CDR2 is YSYEKL in the germline V gene. Written as DNA, the CDR3 is TGCGCCAGCAGCCAAGATCTGCCACAAACTGAAGCTTTCTTT. This gives the protein CASSQDLPQTEAFF.

The chain couples TRBV28 to TRBJ1-5; no reliable D call. The germline V and J ends were trimmed by 2 bases and 0 bases, with 8 bases remaining between them. The CDR3 has 15 amino acids. Germline assignment: CDR1 MDHEN and CDR2 SYDVKM. As DNA, the CDR3 is TGTGCCAGCAGTTTAGCAGCTGTTAGCAATCAGCCCCAGCATTTT. Its protein product is CASSLAAVSNQPQHF.

V gene TRBV5-1 combines with J gene TRBJ2-5; 10 nucleotides match TRBD2. The CDR3 covers 16 residues. V was clipped by 3 bases and J by 11 bases; unmatched bases: 16. Germline CDR1 SGHRS, CDR2 YFSETQ. In nucleotides, the CDR3 is TGCGCCAGCAGCTCCTTCACTAGCGGGGTTGCCAATGAGCAGTACTTC. Translated: CASSSFTSGVANEQYF.

The chain joins TRBV6-2 or TRBV6-3 to TRBJ1-1, with a possible D match to TRBD1 (5 bases). The CDR3 consists of 13 residues. V lost 5 bases and J lost 10, with 17 bases in between. The V gene's germline CDR1 is MNHEY and CDR2 SVGEGT. CDR3 coding DNA: TGTGCCAGCAGTCCTTACCTTGCGGGGGGAGCTTTCTTT. As protein: CASSPYLAGGAFF.

In this sample, this clonotype turned up a few times. A read error may produce the germline difference seen at one junction end. The J gene is TRBJ1-2, the V gene TRBV28, with D possibly being TRBD1 (5 bases). The CDR3 is made up of 15 amino acids. In germline, CDR1 is MDHEN, CDR2 SYDVKM. The DNA for the CDR3 is TGTACCAGCAGTTTATTAGGCCAGGGTGGAAATGGCTACACCTTC. The encoded protein is CTSSLLGQGGNGYTF.

This clonotype appeared a few times. The gene calls are TRBV11-3 and TRBJ2-3; 7 bases fit TRBD2. The ends lost 5 bases at V and 5 bases at J; junction bases unmatched: 10. The germline V gene encodes CDR1 SGHNT and CDR2 YENEEA. This CDR3 has 15 amino acids. CDR3 region: CASSPGTIPRDTQYF. The DNA for the CDR3 is TGTGCCAGCAGCCCAGGGACTATTCCTCGAGATACGCAGTATTTT.

This clonotype was seen repeatedly, ten times or more. The CDR3 DNA reads as TGTGCCAGCTCACCAATCGCGGGCATGGACACAGATACGCAGTATTTT. Its translation: CASSPIAGMDTDTQYF. The chain links TRBV18 to TRBJ2-3; perhaps TRBD2 as D (5 bases). Trimming shortened V by 2 bases and J by 2 bases, and 14 bases separated the two germline ends. This CDR3 region has 16 residues. Germline V gene lookup returns CDR1 KGHSH and CDR2 LQKENI.

There are many counts of this clonotype. The rearrangement uses TRBV20-1 and TRBJ2-5, with D possibly being TRBD1 or TRBD2 (6 bases each). This CDR3 is built from 13 residues. V lost 3 bases and J lost 4, with 12 bases in between. From germline, CDR1 is DFQATT and CDR2 SNEGSKA (reference sequence). In DNA form, the CDR3 reads TGCAGTGCTAGTTGGGGGGCCACAGAGACCCAGTACTTC. It specifies CSASWGATETQYF.

In this sample, this clonotype turned up many times. The V and J genes are TRBV6-6 and TRBJ2-3, with 7 nucleotides matching TRBD1. The CDR3 runs to 13 residues. Germline values: CDR1 MNHNY, CDR2 SVGAGI (reference sequence). Trimming cost V 8 bases and J 2 bases; bases outside gene matches: 4. CDR3: CASAGTDTDTQYF. CDR3 DNA: TGTGCCAGCGCCGGGACAGACACAGATACGCAGTATTTT.

CDR3 in DNA: TGTGCCAGCAGCCTAGGGGACAGCCGAACACTGAACGCTTTCTTT. It specifies CASSLGDSRTLNAFF. The rearrangement uses TRBV7-9 and TRBJ1-1; 7 bases fit TRBD1. The V segment lost 5 bases and the J segment 11 bases; nucleotides outside the gene matches: 17. Germline assignment: CDR1 SEHNR and CDR2 FQNEAQ (reference sequence). This CDR3 comprises 15 residues.